This TCR beta chain is from a study of blood T cell repertoires in COVID-19. On the study more broadly: Italy, Spain and the United States were the sources of the convalescent and acute COVID-19 samples.

Libraries were prepared by immunoSEQ multiplex PCR; TCRdb keeps only in-frame clonotypes and omits some of them. The sample has approximately 66,000 clones; roughly 86% are singletons. This receptor was taken from a man aged 50 or older with active COVID-19. The sample taken for sequencing was peripheral blood.

The CDR3 is CASSLDLTVSSYNEQFF. The CDR3 DNA is TGTGCCAGCAGCTTAGATCTCACGGTGAGCTCCTACAATGAGCAGTTCTTC. This chain connects TRBV11-2 to TRBJ2-1; no clear D gene. Trimming left V 0 bases short and J 0 bases short, with 12 bases between. The CDR3 is made up of 17 amino acids. Germline-derived CDR1 and CDR2 are SGHAT and FQNNGV.